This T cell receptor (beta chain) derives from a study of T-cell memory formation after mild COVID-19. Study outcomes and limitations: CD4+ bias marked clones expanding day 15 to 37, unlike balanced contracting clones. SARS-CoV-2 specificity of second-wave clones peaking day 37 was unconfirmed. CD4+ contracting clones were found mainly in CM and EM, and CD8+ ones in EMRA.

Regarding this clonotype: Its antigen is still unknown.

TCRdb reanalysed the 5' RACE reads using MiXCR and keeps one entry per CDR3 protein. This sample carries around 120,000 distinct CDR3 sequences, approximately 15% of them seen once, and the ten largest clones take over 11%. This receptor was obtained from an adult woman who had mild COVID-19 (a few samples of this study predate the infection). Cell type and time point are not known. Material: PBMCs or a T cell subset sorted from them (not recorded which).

This chain's CDR3 is CSVAAGTYEQYF. For the CDR3, the DNA is TGCAGCGTTGCGGCCGGAACCTACGAGCAGTACTTC. The chain employs TRBV29-1 and TRBJ2-7, with D uncertain. CDR1 and CDR2 from the germline V gene are SQVTM and ANQGSEA. The CDR3 contains 12 residues. V was trimmed by 4 bases and J by 2 bases, leaving 9 bases between them.